The T cell receptor beta chain described here comes from a study of blood T cell repertoires in COVID-19. The method was immunoSEQ multiplex PCR; TCRdb's version includes in-frame clones alone and lacks a portion of them. Of approximately 150,000 clones listed, around 82% are singletons. The origin of this receptor is a man in his 70s with active or convalescent COVID-19. Material for sequencing was peripheral blood.

CDR3 residues: CAAKTGEPFNSPLHF. DNA of the CDR3: TGTGCCGCCAAGACAGGGGAGCCCTTTAATTCACCCCTCCACTTT. The rearrangement joins TRBV10-3 to TRBJ1-6, with 8 bases matching TRBD1. V lost 11 bases to trimming and J lost 6 bases; unmatched junction nucleotides: 12. Germline loops: CDR1 ENHRY, CDR2 SYGVKD. The CDR3 runs to 15 residues.